A selection of T cell receptor beta chains follows, all from one sample in a study of regulatory T cells in long-lasting Graves disease. TCRdb independently ran MiXCR on the multiplex PCR reads; one entry per CDR3 protein. The top ten clones hold approximately 31% of a sample with about 340,000 distinct CDR3 sequences, about 20% of them seen once. This material consisted of peripheral blood mononuclear cells (PBMCs), taken when the disease was refractory, from a patient treated with antithyroid drugs. The receptors come from a female donor with Graves disease. CDR3s leave out the opening cysteine and the closing phenylalanine or tryptophan.

v_call | cdr3_aa
TRBV5-1 | ASSLGDPLSEAF
TRBV7-9 | ASSPTPLGHRYEQY
TRBV20-1 | GARGTSGLTGELF
TRBV6-5 | ASSSWSTSNQPQH
TRBV18 | ASSPPRRVDEQY
TRBV11-2 | ASSLEGGGRAETQY
TRBV13 | ASSFSGGNTEAF
TRBV7-9 | ASTLGTGQY
TRBV2 | ASIPGQGKYEQY
TRBV7-9 | ASSSGGTQY
TRBV7-2 | ASSPIVREGYGYT
TRBV2 | ASSEEGLAGGLTDTQY
TRBV3-1 | ASSQMRGYQPQH